This T cell receptor beta chain was captured in a study of PD-L1 blockade in urothelial cancer. Study-level background: Intravenous atezolizumab, 1,200 mg every 3 weeks, was begun by patients in about 2014. Men with urothelial cancer arising in the bladder made up about 85% of the roughly 29 patients. Median T cell yield from blood was over 120,000.

The method was immunoSEQ multiplex PCR; TCRdb's version includes in-frame clones alone and lacks a portion of them. Of under 95,000 clones in the sample, roughly 84% are singletons; the top ten hold around 1.9%. This CDR3 comprises 18 residues. Looked up from germline, CDR1 is SGHTA and CDR2 is FQGNSA. Germline trimming cut 5 bases from V and 4 bases from J; bases unmatched to any gene: 12. Regarding time point: pretreatment peripheral blood. V is TRBV7-2 and J is TRBJ2-7; 15 bases are a match to TRBD2. Sequenced material: PBMCs, taken around atezolizumab (anti-PD-L1) treatment. This receptor was identified in a man in his fifties or sixties with urothelial cancer. CDR3 DNA sequence: TGTGCCAGCAGCCCCCGGACTAGCGGGAGGGCCGGGGTTTACGAGCAGTACTTC. It is translated as CASSPRTSGRAGVYEQYF.